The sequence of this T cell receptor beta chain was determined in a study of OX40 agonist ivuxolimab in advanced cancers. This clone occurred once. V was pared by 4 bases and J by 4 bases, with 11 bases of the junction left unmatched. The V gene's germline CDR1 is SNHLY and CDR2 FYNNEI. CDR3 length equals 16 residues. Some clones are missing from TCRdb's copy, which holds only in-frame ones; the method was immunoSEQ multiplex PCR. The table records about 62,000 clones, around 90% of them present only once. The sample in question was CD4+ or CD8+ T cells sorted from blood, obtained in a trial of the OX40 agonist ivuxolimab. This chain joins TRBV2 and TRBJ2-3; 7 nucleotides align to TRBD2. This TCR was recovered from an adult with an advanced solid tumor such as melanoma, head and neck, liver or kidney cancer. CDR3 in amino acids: CASSVLARPSPDTQYF. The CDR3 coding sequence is TGTGCCAGCAGTGTACTAGCGAGGCCGAGCCCAGATACGCAGTATTTT.